The 2 T cell receptor beta chains presented below share a single source sample, sequenced in a study of PD-1 blockade in classical Hodgkin lymphoma. The time point denotes: newly diagnosed, previously untreated cHL patient sample. TCRdb's copy holds only in-frame clones and misses some; the assay was immunoSEQ multiplex PCR. The sample has about 30,000 clones; roughly nine tenths are singletons. The sample comprised peripheral blood mononuclear cells (PBMCs). Source of these receptors: a human donor with classical Hodgkin lymphoma.

This chain links TRBV14 with TRBJ2-2, with D uncertain. Germline loops: CDR1 SGHDN, CDR2 FVKESK. The CDR3 has 12 residues. The V and J ends lost 5 bases and 8 bases respectively, with 9 bases between them. CDR3 DNA: TGTGCCAGCAGCTCAGTATTAGGGGAGCTGTTTTTT. Translation gives CASSSVLGELFF.

V gene TRBV27 combines with J gene TRBJ1-4; D not resolved. Germline V gene data show CDR1 as MNHEY and CDR2 as SMNVEV (reference sequence). This CDR3 region has 12 residues. V lost 2 bases, J lost 12 bases, and 10 bases lay in between. The CDR3 nucleotides are TGTGCCAGCAGTTTAAAAGGCGAGGAACTGTTTTTT. Protein sequence: CASSLKGEELFF.